One and the same sample provided the 3 T cell receptor beta chains below, sequenced in a study of human T cells and chemical hapten exposure. MiXCR, run by TCRdb on the RACE reads, gives a single entry per CDR3 protein. The sample holds some 400,000 distinct CDR3 sequences, nearly 5% seen once. Time point here: patch test 1, 2 weeks after DPC sensitization. Treatment: therapeutic diphenylcyclopropenone sensitization with weekly scalp DPC. The input for sequencing was whole blood, taken in connection with sensitization to the hapten diphenylcyclopropenone (DPC). The receptor source for this set is a woman in her 50s with alopecia areata. Some clones in this sample may be carry-over from other donors' samples.

This clonotype showed up just a few times. J is TRBJ2-3 and V is TRBV11-2, with D maybe TRBD2 (7 bases). CDR3 length equals 14 residues. The V end was cut by 6 bases, the J end by 4 bases, with 14 bases between. Germline lookup yields CDR1 SGHAT and CDR2 FQNNGV. This CDR3 reads CASSPGAGADTQYF. DNA of the CDR3: TGTGCCAGCAGTCCGGGGGCGGGGGCAGATACGCAGTATTTT.

This clonotype occurred many times. The rearrangement joins TRBV25-1 to TRBJ1-1; weak D call: TRBD1 (6 bases). Trimming took off 6 bases at V and 8 bases at J, with 16 bases between the two ends. This CDR3 region has 13 residues. CDR1 MGHDK and CDR2 SYGVNS come from the germline V gene. The CDR3 loop reads CASSPTGPSEAFF. The CDR3 DNA reads TGTGCCAGCAGCCCGACAGGCCCGTCGGAAGCTTTCTTT. Variable domain in full (rest from reference TRBV25-1 and TRBJ1-1): EADIYQTPRYLVIGTGKKITLECSQTMGHDKMYWYQQDPGMELHLIHYSYGVNSTEKGDLSSESTVSRIRTEHFPLTLESARPSHTSQYLCASSPTGPSEAFFGQGTRLTVV.

This clonotype was seen repeatedly, ten times or more. J is TRBJ2-2 and V is TRBV5-4, with 11 bases fitting TRBD2. V lost 7 bases to trimming and J lost 4 bases; unmatched junction nucleotides: 3. Germline values: CDR1 SGHNT, CDR2 YYREEE (reference sequence). This CDR3 contains 14 residues. The CDR3 coding sequence is TGTGCCAGCGGGACTAGCGGAAGCACCGGGGAGCTGTTTTTT. Translated: CASGTSGSTGELFF. Looking up the rest from reference TRBV5-4 and TRBJ2-2 gives the full variable domain: ETGVTQSPTHLIKTRGQQVTLRCSSQSGHNTVSWYQQALGQGPQFIFQYYREEENGRGNFPPRFSGLQFPNYSSELNVNALELDDSALYLCASGTSGSTGELFFGEGSRLTVL.